This TCR beta chain originates from a study of blood T cells in healthy people across ages. The use of a sample-barcoded 5' primer and a J-beta primer mix characterized a second PCR of about 7 to 12 cycles. The study obtained at least 2.5 million CDR3-containing paired-end reads from every sample. MiXCR, applied by TCRdb to the 5' RACE reads, yields one record per CDR3 protein. The sample has hundreds of thousands of distinct CDR3 sequences; roughly 56% are singletons. This CDR3 contains 15 residues. The germline CDR1 and CDR2 sequences are MDHEN and SYDVKM. The germline V and J ends were trimmed by 2 bases and 2 bases, with 13 bases remaining between them.

The chain joins TRBV28 to TRBJ2-7; D not certain. Material: blood. This receptor was taken from a middle-aged man in good health. CDR3 bases: TGTGCCAGCAGTTTACGGCGGATCCTTGCCTACGAGCAGTACTTC. Its protein product is CASSLRRILAYEQYF.